The clone carrying this TCR beta chain came up many times. Its antigen is unidentified. The entry originates in a study of response to subunit inactivated influenza vaccine. Study-wide findings and caveats: The authors offered the suggestion that each seasonal influenza vaccination recruits few new T cells.

This CDR3 is 15 amino acids long. The germline V gene has CDR1 SGHDT and CDR2 YYEEEE. V dropped 1 base and J dropped 3; count of bases not matched to a gene: 3. Via MiXCR, TCRdb re-called the RT-PCR reads, giving one row per CDR3 protein. The table includes 500,000 to 600,000 distinct CDR3 sequences, 15% to 20% detected once. The receptor comes from a man in his fifties or sixties who received an inactivated influenza vaccine. This sample comprised CD4+ T cells sorted from PBMCs, obtained around 25 months after vaccination. The V call is TRBV5-6, the J call TRBJ2-3, with 9 bases aligning to TRBD2. This CDR3 is CASSLPSGTTDTQYF. CDR3 in DNA: TGTGCCAGCAGCTTGCCTAGCGGGACGACAGATACGCAGTATTTT.